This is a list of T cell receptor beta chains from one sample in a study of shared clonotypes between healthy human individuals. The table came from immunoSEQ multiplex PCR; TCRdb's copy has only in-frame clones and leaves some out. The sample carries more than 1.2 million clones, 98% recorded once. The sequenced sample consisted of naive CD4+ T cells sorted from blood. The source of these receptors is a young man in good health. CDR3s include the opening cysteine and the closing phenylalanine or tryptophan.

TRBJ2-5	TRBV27	CASSLGRLAGMETQYF
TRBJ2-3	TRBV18	CASSPLSSGYTDTQYF
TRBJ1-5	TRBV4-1	CASSQVFGYSNQPQHF
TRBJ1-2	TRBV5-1	CASSLATAQGYGYTF
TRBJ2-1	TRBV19	CASSIRALGSGTWNEQFF
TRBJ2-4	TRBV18	CATSEITGTENIQYF
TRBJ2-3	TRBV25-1	CASSATGTDTQYF
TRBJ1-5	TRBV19	CASSWDGGQPQHF
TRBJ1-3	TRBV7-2	CASSLAAGTIYF
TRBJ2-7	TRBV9	CASSLGLAGSYEQYF
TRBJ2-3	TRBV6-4	CASSDGRTGTVTDTQYF
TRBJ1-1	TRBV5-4	CASTFGRDTEAFF
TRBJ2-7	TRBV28	CASQTIGPYEQYF
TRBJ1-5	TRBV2	CASSDLEWPHYQPQHF
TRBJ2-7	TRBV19	CASSIGGTGVYEQYF
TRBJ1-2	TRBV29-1	CSAKGRGAYGGYTF
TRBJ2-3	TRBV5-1	CASSLGATSGTSSTDTQYF
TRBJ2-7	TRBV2	CASSAGLKYEQYF
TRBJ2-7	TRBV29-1	CSVGRRGLGAYEQYF
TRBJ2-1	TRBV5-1	CASSRGQGEDEQFF
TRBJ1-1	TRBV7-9	CASSLAGRMNTEAFF
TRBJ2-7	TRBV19	CASSITGTGEYEQYF
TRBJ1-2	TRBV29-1	CSVGVPTGGVKAYGYTF
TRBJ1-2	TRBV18	CASSPLGHIYGYTF